A selection of T cell receptor beta chains follows, all from one sample in a study of T cell responses to AZD1222 COVID-19 vaccine. TCRdb keeps only in-frame clones here, not all; method: immunoSEQ multiplex PCR. The table has about 140,000 clones, 80% to 95% seen once. The sequences come from peripheral blood, collected on day 0 of AZD1222 vaccination. Receptor source: an adult in good health. Both conserved end residues are part of each CDR3.

V: TRBV7-9; J: TRBJ1-1; CDR3: CASSPGINTEAFF
V: TRBV2; J: TRBJ2-3; CDR3: CASSSGGSSTDTQYF
V: TRBV4-3; J: TRBJ1-4; CDR3: CASGLATNEKLFF
V: TRBV19; J: TRBJ2-1; CDR3: CASRTGNEQFF
V: TRBV11-3; J: TRBJ2-1; CDR3: CASSLEAGTRPNEQFF
V: TRBV5-4; J: TRBJ2-6; CDR3: CASSPGLAGGLSGANVLTF
V: TRBV28; J: TRBJ1-5; CDR3: CASSLLQGNQPQHF
V: TRBV21-1; J: TRBJ2-7; CDR3: CASTSGLAGPYEQYF
V: TRBV7-9; J: TRBJ1-2; CDR3: CASSLGFPNYGYTF
V: TRBV5-1; J: TRBJ2-7; CDR3: CASSYNRAAYEQYF
V: TRBV27; J: TRBJ1-1; CDR3: CASSLREAGTEAFF
V: TRBV2; J: TRBJ1-2; CDR3: CASVEYGYTF
V: TRBV6-5; J: TRBJ2-7; CDR3: CASSYDPWTGDYEQYF
V: TRBV19; J: TRBJ2-3; CDR3: CASSIFSRDTQYF
V: TRBV15; J: TRBJ2-7; CDR3: CATSRDLRVNLRIEQYF
V: TRBV4-3; J: TRBJ1-2; CDR3: CASSQGAQGYTF
V: TRBV15; J: TRBJ2-7; CDR3: CATSRDRPGLSYEQYF
V: TRBV5-1; J: TRBJ2-7; CDR3: CASSLSGGEQYF
V: TRBV24-1; J: TRBJ2-5; CDR3: CATKAGEGGQETQYF
V: TRBV27; J: TRBJ1-6; CDR3: CASRNYGASPLHF
V: TRBV5-1; J: TRBJ1-1; CDR3: CASSWIRGRGRTEAFF
V: TRBV7-8; J: TRBJ1-2; CDR3: CASSLGQALYGYTF
V: TRBV18; J: TRBJ1-1; CDR3: CASSPPATGLWGNTEAFF
V: TRBV10-1; J: TRBJ1-1; CDR3: CASSAGPNTEAFF
V: TRBV27; J: TRBJ2-4; CDR3: CASSYAGVEDIQYF
V: TRBV3-1/TRBV3-2; J: TRBJ1-5; CDR3: CASSPGVEAQHF
V: TRBV2; J: TRBJ2-2; CDR3: CASSEGTHNTGELFF
V: TRBV5-1; J: TRBJ2-1; CDR3: CASSLVSSDEQFF
V: TRBV24-1; J: TRBJ1-1; CDR3: CATRDGTNTEAFF
V: TRBV7-9; J: TRBJ2-3; CDR3: CASSLAGGTDTQYF
V: TRBV7-9; J: TRBJ2-6; CDR3: CASNHQQGAGSGANVLTF
V: TRBV2; J: TRBJ2-1; CDR3: CASSPQVGQGAFF
V: TRBV6-4; J: TRBJ1-4; CDR3: CASIWAGGDEKLFF
V: TRBV28; J: TRBJ2-1; CDR3: CASRRDTGRSEQFF
V: TRBV12-5; J: TRBJ1-1; CDR3: CASGPAGSSTEAFF
V: TRBV9; J: TRBJ1-1; CDR3: CASSRGRWTEAFF
V: TRBV5-4; J: TRBJ2-7; CDR3: CASSLNRGYEQYF
V: TRBV10-3; J: TRBJ1-5; CDR3: CAISDYRTGNQPQHF
V: TRBV19; J: TRBJ1-5; CDR3: CASSIGGQNNQPQHF
V: TRBV7-9; J: TRBJ1-2; CDR3: CASSPGQAPGYGYTF
V: TRBV7-9; J: TRBJ1-1; CDR3: CASSLSRGSKGTEAFF
V: TRBV30; J: TRBJ1-5; CDR3: CAWSGYGRNQPQHF
V: TRBV10-3; J: TRBJ1-2; CDR3: CAISEQGADGYTF
V: TRBV6-6; J: TRBJ2-7; CDR3: CASRAVSYEQYF